One and the same sample provided the 21 T cell receptor beta chains below, sequenced in a study of T-cell reconstitution after alpha-beta-depleted transplantation in children. Construction of the TCRbeta library involved unique molecular identifiers. TCRdb processed the PCR reads anew with MiXCR; each CDR3 protein has one entry. The data hold approximately 190,000 distinct CDR3 sequences, with approximately 6.8% observed a single time. The sample here was PBMCs, taken before TCRalphabeta/CD19-depleted stem cell transplant. The receptors were gathered from a girl under three years old with combined immunodeficiency, due to receive a stem cell transplant.

This clonotype has ten or more counts. The chain uses TRBV14 and TRBJ1-2; unclear D gene. The CDR3 runs 19 residues. Germline V gives CDR1 SGHDN, CDR2 FVKESK. Trimming shortened V by 5 bases and J by 1 base, and 26 bases separated the two germline ends. This CDR3 reads CASSSHPDEGAYLNYGYTF. For the CDR3, the DNA is TGTGCCAGCAGCTCCCACCCTGACGAAGGAGCTTACCTTAACTATGGCTACACCTTC. The full variable domain, completed using reference TRBV14 and TRBJ1-2, is EAGVTQFPSHSVIEKGQTVTLRCDPISGHDNLYWYRRVMGKEIKFLLHFVKESKQDESGMPNNRFLAERTGGTYSTLKVQPAELEDSGVYFCASSSHPDEGAYLNYGYTFGSGTRLTVV.

This clonotype showed up many times. The gene calls are TRBV9 and TRBJ1-6; D is unresolved. This CDR3 contains 16 residues. The germline V gene has CDR1 SGDLS and CDR2 YYNGEE. Trimming removed 3 bases at V and 2 bases at J, with 12 bases between. The CDR3 spells CASSASGGTYNSPLHF. The CDR3 DNA follows: TGTGCCAGCAGCGCCTCGGGAGGGACCTATAATTCACCCCTCCACTTT.

This clonotype was detected many times. This chain uses TRBV20-1 with TRBJ1-1; possible D gene TRBD1, 5 bases. The germline gives CDR1 DFQATT, CDR2 SNEGSKA (reference sequence). Trimming took 0 bases from V and 4 from J, leaving 12 bases between them. The CDR3 is 14 residues long. CDR3 DNA sequence: TGCAGTGCTAGAGATAGGAGAGGGACCACTGAAGCTTTCTTT. Amino acid sequence: CSARDRRGTTEAFF.

This clonotype was recorded many times. The gene calls are TRBV19 and TRBJ2-3; D not resolved. CDR3 length: 13 amino acids. Per the germline V gene, CDR1 is LNHDA and CDR2 is SQIVND (reference sequence). The ends were cut back, 6 bases at V and 2 bases at J, with 9 bases in the middle. CDR3 sequence reads: CASSVEYTDTQYF. DNA of the CDR3: TGTGCCAGTAGCGTAGAATACACAGATACGCAGTATTTT. Filled out from reference TRBV19 and TRBJ2-3, the complete variable domain reads DGGITQSPKYLFRKEGQNVTLSCEQNLNHDAMYWYRQDPGQGLRLIYYSQIVNDFQKGDIAEGYSVSREKKESFPLTVTSAQKNPTAFYLCASSVEYTDTQYFGPGTRLTVL.

The sample holds many counts of this clonotype. This sequence joins TRBV3-1 and TRBJ2-5, with D tentatively TRBD1 (6 bases). The germline V gene encodes CDR1 LGHDT and CDR2 YNNKEL (reference sequence). V was clipped by 6 bases and J by 5 bases, with 19 bases between them. The CDR3 loop spans 15 amino acids. CDR3 DNA: TGTGCCAGCAGTCCCAAGGACAGACCAGGCGAGACCCAGTACTTC. Protein: CASSPKDRPGETQYF.

The gene calls are TRBV15 and TRBJ2-5, with D possibly matching TRBD2 (6 bases). The V end lost 0 bases, the J end lost 7 bases, and 9 bases lay between the germline ends. Germline lookup yields CDR1 LNHNV and CDR2 YYDKDF (reference sequence). The CDR3 length is 13 residues. CDR3 in DNA: TGTGCCACCAGCAGAGATGCCGGGGGGACCCAGTACTTC. This translates into CATSRDAGGTQYF.

The rearrangement links TRBV4-2 to TRBJ2-7; no reliable D call. CDR3 length: 13 amino acids. Trimming removed 9 bases at V and 3 bases at J, with 15 bases between. Germline CDR1 LGHNA, CDR2 YNFKEQ. The CDR3 loop reads CARGSGSHYEQYF. DNA for the CDR3: TGTGCCAGGGGCTCTGGCAGCCACTACGAGCAGTACTTC.

This clonotype came up a few times. The CDR3 DNA reads as TGCAGTGCTAGAGATGGGCTAGCGGGAGACCTGCGGACTTACGAGCAGTACTTC. Protein product: CSARDGLAGDLRTYEQYF. This chain links TRBV20-1 with TRBJ2-7; TRBD2 agrees at 10 bases. The CDR3 runs to 18 residues. V lost 0 bases, J lost 4 bases, and 15 bases stayed unmatched. The germline V gene encodes CDR1 DFQATT and CDR2 SNEGSKA (reference sequence).

This clonotype has at least ten counts. This chain connects TRBV6-2 or TRBV6-3 to TRBJ1-1; D perhaps matches TRBD1 (5 bases). V dropped 8 bases and J dropped 5 bases, with 24 bases sitting between them. This CDR3 has 16 residues. CDR1 MNHEY and CDR2 SVGEGT come from the germline V gene. The CDR3 nucleotides are TGTGCCAGCTCCCCGTTTCAGGGACCTCCCTCGACTGAAGCTTTCTTT. Translating gives CASSPFQGPPSTEAFF.

This clonotype was seen ten or more times. This rearrangement joins TRBV25-1 to TRBJ2-7; unclear D gene. This CDR3 has 17 amino acids. Germline CDR1 is MGHDK and CDR2 is SYGVNS. V was shortened by 0 bases and J by 2 bases, with 17 bases between the two germline ends. The CDR3 reads CASSEYFPGESTYEQYF. CDR3 sequence (DNA): TGTGCCAGCAGTGAATATTTCCCGGGTGAATCAACCTACGAGCAGTACTTC.

There are a few counts of this clonotype. The rearrangement uses TRBV28 and TRBJ1-2, with D tentatively TRBD1 (5 bases). The V end lost 5 bases, the J end lost 3 bases, and 13 bases lay between the germline ends. There are 14 residues in the CDR3. Germline V gene sequence: CDR1 MDHEN, CDR2 SYDVKM. The CDR3 region has the DNA TGTGCCAGCAGTCCCCGGGGGACCCACTATGGCTACACCTTC. It encodes CASSPRGTHYGYTF.

In regard to this clonotype: A much larger clone sits a single nucleotide away, making a read error possible. This chain links TRBV7-2 with TRBJ2-1; no reliable D call. This CDR3 is 13 amino acids long. Germline V gives CDR1 SGHTA, CDR2 FQGNSA. The V end was cut by 2 bases, the J end by 5 bases, with 7 bases between. The CDR3 here is CASSLRFHNEQFF. The CDR3 DNA sequence: TGTGCCAGCAGCTTAAGATTTCACAATGAGCAGTTCTTC. Filled out from reference TRBV7-2 and TRBJ2-1, the complete variable domain reads GAGVSQSPSNKVTEKGKDVELRCDPISGHTALYWYRQSLGQGLEFLIYFQGNSAPDKSGLPSDRFSAERTGGSVSTLTIQRTQQEDSAVYLCASSLRFHNEQFFGPGTRLTVL.

This clonotype was seen many times. The rearrangement uses TRBV6-2 or TRBV6-3 and TRBJ2-2, with D possibly being TRBD2 (6 bases). The V end lost 2 bases, the J end lost 3 bases, and 13 bases lay between the germline ends. The V gene's germline CDR1 is MNHEY and CDR2 SVGEGT. The CDR3 extends over 16 amino acids. CDR3 sequence reads: CASSYGRSRHTGELFF. CDR3 DNA: TGTGCCAGCAGTTACGGGAGGTCACGGCACACCGGGGAGCTGTTTTTT.

A few counts support this clonotype. This sequence joins TRBV18 and TRBJ2-7, with D perhaps matching TRBD2 (7 bases). The germline V gene encodes CDR1 KGHSH and CDR2 LQKENI. Deletions cut 1 base from V and 4 bases from J, with 8 bases between. This CDR3 is built from 13 residues. The CDR3 region has the DNA TGTGCCAGCTCACCACAGGGGGGGTACGAGCAGTACTTC. It is translated as CASSPQGGYEQYF. The full variable domain, in which reference TRBV18 and TRBJ2-7 provide the parts outside the CDR3, is NAGVMQNPRHLVRRRGQEARLRCSPMKGHSHVYWYRQLPEEGLKFMVYLQKENIIDESGMPKERFSAEFPKEGPSILRIQQVVRGDSAAYFCASSPQGGYEQYFGPGTRLTVT.

The table lists this clonotype with many counts. The genes are TRBV12-3 or TRBV12-4 and TRBJ2-7; maybe TRBD1 (6 bases). The V end lost 0 bases, the J end lost 5 bases, and 8 bases lay between the germline ends. There are 13 residues in the CDR3. The CDR3 DNA sequence: TGTGCCAGCAGTTTAGCGGGGGCCCACGAGCAGTACTTC. This sequence encodes CASSLAGAHEQYF.

This clonotype was counted ten times or more. J is TRBJ2-5 and V is TRBV28; weak D call: TRBD1 (6 bases). Germline V gene sequence: CDR1 MDHEN, CDR2 SYDVKM. V was shortened by 2 bases and J by 2 bases, with 9 bases between the two germline ends. The CDR3 has 14 amino acids. The CDR3 spells CASSLVDSQETQYF. The DNA for the CDR3 is TGTGCCAGCAGTTTAGTGGACAGTCAAGAGACCCAGTACTTC.

Many counts were recorded for this clonotype. The chain joins TRBV24-1 to TRBJ2-5, with TRBD2 identical over 7 bases. The CDR3 is made up of 16 amino acids. V was pared by 4 bases and J by 2 bases, with 9 bases of the junction left unmatched. Germline V gives CDR1 KGHDR, CDR2 SFDVKD. The CDR3 loop reads CATSEDRGELQETQYF. The DNA for the CDR3 is TGTGCCACCAGTGAAGACCGGGGGGAACTTCAAGAGACCCAGTACTTC.

This clonotype was observed many times. The rearrangement uses TRBV12-3 or TRBV12-4 and TRBJ2-7; D is ambiguous. Trimming removed 2 bases from V and 5 bases from J, with 10 bases in between. The CDR3 has 13 amino acids. CDR3 loop: CASSLTKLDEQYF. CDR3 bases: TGTGCCAGCAGTTTAACTAAGTTGGACGAGCAGTACTTC.

In its sample, this clonotype was seen many times. The chain employs TRBV12-3 or TRBV12-4 and TRBJ2-7, with 7 bases lining up with TRBD1. The CDR3 consists of 13 residues. V lost 5 bases and J lost 3; bases outside the gene matches: 4. The CDR3 DNA reads as TGTGCCAGCAGTCCGTACAGGGGCTACGAGCAGTACTTC. Translation: CASSPYRGYEQYF.

This clonotype has at least ten counts. This chain uses TRBV7-9 with TRBJ1-1, with 7 nucleotides matching TRBD1. V was clipped by 1 base and J by 1 base; unmatched bases: 6. Per germline, CDR1 SEHNR and CDR2 FQNEAQ (reference sequence). This CDR3 spans 16 amino acids. The CDR3 bases are TGTGCCAGCAGCTTAGACCCGGACAGGACGAACACTGAAGCTTTCTTT. Amino acid sequence: CASSLDPDRTNTEAFF.

This clonotype was seen repeatedly, ten times or more. J is TRBJ1-1 and V is TRBV4-2, with 7 bases matching TRBD1. The CDR3 totals 18 residues. The V gene's germline CDR1 is LGHNA and CDR2 YNFKEQ. V dropped 0 bases and J dropped 4; count of bases not matched to a gene: 14. CDR3 region: CASSQDQYQGGLSTEAFF. The CDR3 coding sequence is TGTGCCAGCAGCCAAGATCAGTATCAGGGGGGGCTGAGCACTGAAGCTTTCTTT.